Each of the 22 T cell receptor beta chains below was sequenced from the same sample in a study of response to subunit inactivated influenza vaccine. Using its own MiXCR run on the RT-PCR reads, TCRdb lists one record per CDR3 protein. The table includes around 850,000 distinct CDR3 sequences, less than 20% detected once. The specimen comprised PBMCs from blood, sampled roughly 5 days after vaccination. All receptors come from a man in his fifties who received an inactivated influenza vaccine.

This clonotype has more than one count but fewer than ten. The rearrangement joins TRBV7-2 to TRBJ2-7, with D unresolved. This CDR3 is 13 amino acids long. Germline loops: CDR1 SGHTA, CDR2 FQGNSA. V shed 5 bases and J shed 5 bases, with 13 bases lying between them. The CDR3 is CASSHPGGDEQYF. The CDR3 DNA reads TGTGCCAGCAGCCACCCGGGCGGCGACGAGCAGTACTTC.

This clonotype has a handful of counts. The CDR3 spells CASSQKEGEQFF. The CDR3 DNA reads TGTGCCAGCAGCCAAAAAGAGGGTGAGCAGTTCTTC. This chain links TRBV7-3 with TRBJ2-1, with TRBD2 as a possible D gene (5 bases). V dropped 5 bases and J dropped 9 bases, with 11 bases sitting between them. The CDR3 runs 12 residues. Looked up from germline, CDR1 is SGHTA and CDR2 is FQGTGA. Full variable domain (rest looked up from reference TRBV7-3 and TRBJ2-1): GAGVSQTPSNKVTEKGKYVELRCDPISGHTALYWYRQSLGQGPEFLIYFQGTGAADDSGLPNDRFFAVRPEGSVSTLKIQRTERGDSAVYLCASSQKEGEQFFGPGTRLTVL.

This clonotype turned up a few times. J is TRBJ2-3 and V is TRBV5-1; 11 nucleotides agree with TRBD2. After removal of 0 bases from V and 2 bases from J, the junction contained 5 bases not matched to a gene. CDR3 length: 17 residues. Germline CDR1 and CDR2: SGHRS and YFSETQ. CDR3 residues: CASSLDLAGGDTDTQYF. The CDR3 DNA reads as TGCGCCAGCAGCTTGGATCTAGCGGGGGGAGACACAGATACGCAGTATTTT.

V and J are TRBV5-1 and TRBJ2-7, with D perhaps TRBD2 (5 bases). Per germline, CDR1 SGHRS and CDR2 YFSETQ. The CDR3 has 14 amino acids. V lost 0 bases to trimming and J lost 6 bases, with 13 bases between them. The CDR3 DNA reads TGCGCCAGCAGCTTGGTTGTGTCAGCGGTCGAGCAGTACTTC. It translates to CASSLVVSAVEQYF.

The CDR3 DNA reads as TGTGCCATCAGTGAGCCTGGGAATCAAGAGACCCAGTACTTC. It codes for CAISEPGNQETQYF. The V gene is TRBV10-3, the J gene TRBJ2-5; D call uncertain. Looked up from germline, CDR1 is ENHRY and CDR2 is SYGVKD. The CDR3 has 14 amino acids. The V gene lost 2 bases and the J gene lost 2 bases, with 9 bases spanning the gap.

In this sample, this clonotype turned up a few times. J is TRBJ1-1 and V is TRBV6-5, with D unclear. The CDR3 length is 16 residues. Trimming pared 1 base from V and 2 bases from J, leaving 14 bases between. Germline V gene data show CDR1 as MNHEY and CDR2 as SVGAGI. The chain's CDR3 is CASSYWLQPSNTEAFF. The DNA for the CDR3 is TGTGCCAGCAGTTACTGGCTACAGCCTTCCAACACTGAAGCTTTCTTT.

The sample holds a few counts of this clonotype. The chain links TRBV20-1 to TRBJ2-1; 8 positions agree with TRBD2. V was clipped by 5 bases and J by 4 bases; unmatched bases: 7. CDR1 and CDR2 from the germline V gene are DFQATT and SNEGSKA (reference sequence). The CDR3 spans 14 residues. CDR3 sequence reads: CSAVSGSRYNEQFF. The CDR3 nucleotides are TGCAGTGCTGTGAGCGGGAGTCGGTACAATGAGCAGTTCTTC.

This clonotype was recorded a few times. This chain joins TRBV5-1 and TRBJ1-3, with D uncertain. V lost 1 base and J lost 2, with 16 bases in between. CDR1 is SGHRS, CDR2 YFSETQ, per germline. There are 17 residues in the CDR3. The CDR3 DNA sequence: TGCGCCAGCAGCTTGTCCGCCCTCTTTGGTACTGGAAACACCATATATTTT. It is translated as CASSLSALFGTGNTIYF.

This chain connects TRBV27 to TRBJ2-5; 8 bases line up with TRBD2. V gave up 5 bases and J gave up 0 bases; unmatched junction bases: 8. CDR3 length equals 16 residues. CDR1 is MNHEY and CDR2 is SMNVEV in the germline V gene (reference sequence). The CDR3 nucleotides read TGTGCCAGCAGTCCCCTAACACTAGCGGACCAAGAGACCCAGTACTTC. Its translation is CASSPLTLADQETQYF.

This rearrangement joins TRBV6-1 to TRBJ1-3; 7 positions match TRBD1. The CDR3 extends over 16 amino acids. CDR1 and CDR2 from the germline V gene are MNHNS and SASEGT. The V gene end was trimmed by 8 bases and the J gene end by 9 bases; junction bases not matched to a gene: 19. CDR3 in DNA: TGTGCCAGCGCCGGGGGGACAGTCCTGGCCCGGGGCACCATATATTTT. This gives the protein CASAGGTVLARGTIYF.

This clonotype was recorded many times. The chain carries TRBV6-5 and TRBJ2-7; 12 nucleotides line up with TRBD1. From germline, CDR1 is MNHEY and CDR2 SVGAGI. J lost 6 bases, V lost 4 bases, and 4 bases had no gene match. CDR3 size: 14 residues. As DNA, the CDR3 is TGTGCCAGCAGTTCCGGGACAGGGGGCGGCGAGCAGTACTTC. Amino acid sequence: CASSSGTGGGEQYF.

This clonotype was recorded a few times. The chain combines TRBV20-1 with TRBJ2-3; 8 bases are shared with TRBD2. CDR3 size: 16 residues. CDR1 DFQATT and CDR2 SNEGSKA come from the germline V gene (reference sequence). The ends lost 1 base at V and 2 bases at J; junction bases unmatched: 8. The DNA for the CDR3 is TGCAGTGCTAGAGCGGCGGGAGGCAGTTACACAGATACGCAGTATTTT. Translating gives CSARAAGGSYTDTQYF.

This rearrangement joins TRBV5-6 to TRBJ2-2, with D unresolved. With 0 bases removed from V and 7 bases from J, the gap between germline ends came to 7 bases. The germline CDR1 and CDR2 sequences are SGHDT and YYEEEE. CDR3 length equals 13 residues. This CDR3 reads CASSLADSGELFF. The CDR3 DNA is TGTGCCAGCAGCTTGGCGGATAGCGGGGAGCTGTTTTTT.

This chain uses TRBV6-2 or TRBV6-3 with TRBJ1-1; no definite D call. This CDR3 is 16 amino acids long. Between the trimmed V and J ends, which lost 0 bases and 5 bases, there was a span of 16 bases. Per germline, CDR1 MNHEY and CDR2 SVGEGT. The chain's CDR3 is CASSYSMNPGRTEAFF. For the CDR3, the DNA is TGTGCCAGCAGTTACTCGATGAATCCCGGGAGGACTGAAGCTTTCTTT.

This clonotype turned up a few times. The DNA of the CDR3 is TGTGCCAGCAGCCTAGTAGTGGGACAGGGGATCTACGAGCAGTACTTC. Residues: CASSLVVGQGIYEQYF. The rearrangement uses TRBV7-2 and TRBJ2-7; 10 positions match TRBD1. Germline values: CDR1 SGHTA, CDR2 FQGNSA. Trimming cost V 5 bases and J 3 bases; bases outside gene matches: 10. The length of the CDR3 is 16 residues.

Comments on this clonotype: The germline gene is not matched at one end of the junction; a read error may be the cause. The V gene is TRBV5-6, the J gene TRBJ2-5, with D maybe TRBD2 (6 bases). This CDR3 has 13 amino acids. Germline V gene lookup returns CDR1 SGHDT and CDR2 YYEEEE. CDR3 amino acids: CASILGGRETQYF. DNA for the CDR3: TGTGCCAGCATCTTGGGAGGTCGGGAGACCCAGTACTTC.

This clonotype has a count of ten or more. The chain joins TRBV2 to TRBJ2-3, with TRBD1 identical over 8 bases. Germline V gene data show CDR1 as SNHLY and CDR2 as FYNNEI. The CDR3 runs to 16 residues. With V trimmed by 3 bases and J by 1 base, 6 bases remained unmatched. The CDR3 sequence: CASSDNRGQGTDTQYF. The CDR3 DNA is TGTGCCAGCAGTGATAATCGGGGACAGGGCACAGATACGCAGTATTTT. The full variable domain, in which reference TRBV2 and TRBJ2-3 provide the parts outside the CDR3, is EPEVTQTPSHQVTQMGQEVILRCVPISNHLYFYWYRQILGQKVEFLVSFYNNEISEKSEIFDDQFSVERPDGSNFTLKIRSTKLEDSAMYFCASSDNRGQGTDTQYFGPGTRLTVL.

The chain uses TRBV20-1 and TRBJ1-3; TRBD1 matches 10 bases. The CDR3 covers 13 residues. The V and J ends lost 6 bases and 7 bases, in that order; junction bases with no gene match: 6. Germline V gene lookup returns CDR1 DFQATT and CDR2 SNEGSKA (reference sequence). The CDR3 loop is CSALDRGLNTIYF. In nucleotides, the CDR3 is TGCAGTGCCCTCGACAGGGGGCTGAACACCATATATTTT.

The rearrangement joins TRBV5-1 to TRBJ2-7, with D possibly TRBD2 on 6 matching bases. V was clipped by 2 bases and J by 5 bases, with 11 bases between them. The germline V gene encodes CDR1 SGHRS and CDR2 YFSETQ. There are 13 residues in the CDR3. In nucleotides, the CDR3 is TGCGCCAGCAGCTTTGGTGGGGGGAACGAGCAGTACTTC. Amino acid sequence: CASSFGGGNEQYF.

The table lists this clonotype with a few counts. This sequence joins TRBV5-1 and TRBJ2-3; perhaps TRBD2 as D (7 bases). V lost 6 bases, J lost 7 bases, and 18 bases lay in between. The CDR3 is 14 residues long. Germline CDR1 SGHRS, CDR2 YFSETQ. DNA of the CDR3: TGCGCCAGCATGGAGGGGGGGCCGACGAATACGCAGTATTTT. Translation gives CASMEGGPTNTQYF.

The genes are TRBV11-2 and TRBJ2-1; TRBD1 or TRBD2 may be the D gene (5 bases each). Germline V gene lookup returns CDR1 SGHAT and CDR2 FQNNGV. V was cut by 1 base and J by 7 bases, with 17 bases left in between. There are 16 residues in the CDR3. In DNA form, the CDR3 reads TGTGCCAGCAGCTTAGGGGGGTCTCGGGTCCTGAATGAGCAGTTCTTC. Translation: CASSLGGSRVLNEQFF.

This clonotype was seen only a few times. J is TRBJ1-5 and V is TRBV6-2 or TRBV6-3; D remains ambiguous. Trimming stripped 0 bases from V and 9 bases from J, with 12 bases between. The CDR3 loop spans 14 amino acids. Germline lookup yields CDR1 MNHEY and CDR2 SVGEGT. As DNA, the CDR3 is TGTGCCAGCAGTTACTCGGAGACAACACGGCCCCAGCATTTT. This translates into CASSYSETTRPQHF.